The source of this TCR beta chain is a study of regulatory T cells in long-lasting Graves disease. The CDR3 is 14 residues long. In germline, CDR1 is MDHEN, CDR2 SYDVKM. With 5 bases removed from V and 3 bases from J, the gap between germline ends came to 11 bases. Noted time point: persistent/refractory GD, antithyroid drugs over 5 years with positive TRAb. PBMC-extracted RNA yielded the TCR library. A volume of 7 to 9.5 milliliters of peripheral blood was collected in EDTA tubes. Sequencing libraries for TCR beta were prepared with iRepertoire HTBI primers and Arm-PCR of CDR3 regions. Each CDR3 protein is one row after TCRdb ran MiXCR on the multiplex PCR reads. The table lists about 470,000 distinct CDR3 sequences, roughly a fifth of them singletons.

The material was peripheral blood mononuclear cells (PBMCs), obtained when the disease was refractory, from a patient treated with antithyroid drugs. The chain is built from TRBV28 and TRBJ1-3; D is undetermined. The clonotype originates from a female donor with Graves disease. CDR3 nucleotide sequence: TGTGCCAGCAGTCTAAGCCTCTATGGAAACACCATATATTTT. Residues: CASSLSLYGNTIYF.